This T cell receptor (beta chain) emerged from a study of CD8 T cells in ankylosing spondylitis. Trimming took off 2 bases at V and 5 bases at J, with 15 bases between the two ends. CDR1 and CDR2 (germline): DFQATT, SNEGSKA (reference sequence). This CDR3 has 15 amino acids. Making use of molecular barcodes, quantitative 5'-RACE generated TCR beta libraries. TCRdb processed the 5' RACE reads anew with MiXCR; each CDR3 protein has one entry. Among hundreds of thousands of distinct CDR3 sequences, over 7% were seen once, and the ten largest hold more than 4%. General observations from the study: Disease-associated clones were reportedly significantly overrepresented in matched ankylosing spondylitis synovial fluid. Disease-associated clonotypes exhibited CD8+ identity and were relatively infrequent in peripheral blood. A motif in TCR beta, a set of about 8 highly homologous variants, appeared characteristic of ankylosing spondylitis blood.

The table lists this clonotype with many counts. What it binds is unknown. The TCR originated in a female donor with ankylosing spondylitis or in good health (not recorded which). The sequenced material came from blood, either unsorted or a sorted T cell fraction (not recorded which). J is TRBJ2-2 and V is TRBV20-1; the D gene is possibly TRBD2 (6 bases). The CDR3 DNA reads as TGCAGTGCTAGACGTGGATTAGGAGGGACCGGGGAGCTGTTTTTT. Translating gives CSARRGLGGTGELFF.